The sequence of this TCR beta chain was determined in a study of cytomegalovirus exposure and HLA in healthy donors. General study results and limits: According to the study, roughly 180 TCR beta chains were cytomegalovirus-associated. In an earlier analysis, in approximately 570 donors, most V segments appeared productive either ~87% or ~30% of the time.

Comment on this clone: Its antigen is undetermined.

PCR used 60 Vbeta primers and 13 Jbeta primers. In the original analysis: An analysis performed later counted 72 million or so unique TCR beta chains (roughly 11 million of them shared). Profiling relied on immunoSEQ multiplex PCR, and the TCRdb table lists in-frame clones only, not all of them. D and trimming were read from the DNA, whereas the V and J calls and clone size are those reported in that table. Here the sample spans about 120,000 clones, about 79% being singletons. Whereas donors were nominally healthy upon sampling, unrecorded immune exposures were probable. CDR3 size: 13 residues. Trimming left V 5 bases short and J 2 bases short, with 9 bases between. Germline V gives CDR1 LNHDA, CDR2 SQIVND (reference sequence).

The sample was PBMCs. The chain couples TRBV19 to TRBJ2-5, with D possibly matching TRBD2 (5 bases). The clonotype originates from a human donor in good health. The CDR3 here is CASSSRTQETQYF. The CDR3 nucleotides are TGTGCCAGTAGTTCCCGGACTCAAGAGACCCAGTACTTC.